The T cell receptor (beta chain) under discussion was sequenced for a study of T cell responses to AZD1222 COVID-19 vaccine. The study's findings and limits: Nearly half of spike-specific TCRs reportedly go after variant regions that carry no mutations. Females made up more of the donors, who were largely white British, and clonal diversity may have come out too low. Without day 14 samples, only post-peak T cell repertoires were studied. Among AZD1222 vaccinees, only five to seven were seropositive at baseline.

To note about this clone: The antigen remains unidentified.

From germline, CDR1 is MDHEN and CDR2 SYDVKM. V shed 6 bases and J shed 2 bases, with 11 bases lying between them. This CDR3 spans 13 amino acids. Sequencing was performed with immunoSEQ multiplex PCR; in TCRdb, only in-frame clones are kept and a portion is missing. The table lists about 140,000 clones, 90% to 95% of them singletons. The sequence was collected from an adult who received the AZD1222 COVID-19 vaccine. This chain links TRBV28 with TRBJ2-7; D is possibly TRBD2 (6 bases). The sample in question was peripheral blood, obtained 28 days after the second AZD1222 dose. The CDR3 DNA reads as TGTGCCAGCAGCAGGGACTCTCCCTACGAGCAGTACTTC. Protein: CASSRDSPYEQYF.